The T cell receptor (beta chain) under discussion was sequenced for a study of naive and memory T cell subsets. Deletions cut 6 bases from V and 2 bases from J, with 11 bases between. CDR1 SQVTM and CDR2 ANQGSEA come from the germline V gene. CDR3 length equals 14 residues. An equimolar mix of two oligonucleotides served as the beta constant-region primer for TRBC1 and TRBC2. TCRdb passed the UMI-ligation and nested PCR reads through MiXCR, listing each CDR3 protein once. Of over 75,000 distinct CDR3 sequences listed, around 13% are singletons. Sequencing was done on a sample of central memory CD4+ T cells from blood. This receptor was taken from a human donor in good health. The chain employs TRBV29-1 and TRBJ2-6, with D perhaps TRBD1 or TRBD2 (5 bases each). The chain's CDR3 is CSVNQGAGANVLTF. In nucleotides, the CDR3 is TGCAGCGTGAACCAGGGAGCTGGGGCCAACGTCCTGACTTTC.